This paragraph covers one T cell receptor (beta chain) sequence. Its antigen is not known. A universal primer site and UMIs were added as TCR cDNA was made by 5'RACE template switching. Each CDR3 protein is one row after TCRdb ran MiXCR on the 5' RACE reads. The repertoire has hundreds of thousands of distinct CDR3 sequences, over 4% of them found once; the top ten carry 20% to 25%. These data originate in a study of T cells after yellow fever vaccination. Regarding the study as a whole: FACS-sorted repertoires could contain abundant clonotypes contaminating from the bulk population. Clones that expanded after primary vaccination mostly reappeared after the booster (approximately 96% CD4, 75% to 90% CD8). Peak timing came faster in the weaker secondary response, day 5 versus 15.

This TCR was sampled from a man younger than 30 who received the YFV17D yellow fever vaccine. Sequenced material: PBMCs, taken 5 days after the yellow fever booster vaccination.

Here the CDR3 DNA reads TGTGCCAGCAGTTTCAGCCGTTACAATCAGCCCCAGCATTTT. As protein: CASSFSRYNQPQHF. This chain links TRBV6-5 with TRBJ1-5; D remains ambiguous. This CDR3 has 14 amino acids. The V and J ends lost 4 bases and 3 bases respectively, with 10 bases between them. Germline assignment: CDR1 MNHEY and CDR2 SVGAGI.